This T cell receptor beta chain derives from a study of T cell changes during pregnancy in multiple sclerosis. Profiling relied on immunoSEQ multiplex PCR, and the TCRdb table lists in-frame clones only, not all of them. In the table there are 40,000 to 55,000 clones, 75% to 90% of which are singletons. The sample was peripheral blood, taken in the first trimester of pregnancy. This receptor was taken from a female donor in good health, enrolled as a control in a pregnancy study.

The CDR3 protein is CASTLAGDEQYF. Here the CDR3 DNA reads TGTGCCAGCACCTTGGCAGGGGACGAGCAGTACTTC. The chain uses TRBV28 and TRBJ2-7; TRBD1 is a possible D gene (6 bases). This CDR3 has 12 residues. The germline V gene has CDR1 MDHEN and CDR2 SYDVKM. Trimming took 7 bases from V and 5 from J, leaving 12 bases between them.